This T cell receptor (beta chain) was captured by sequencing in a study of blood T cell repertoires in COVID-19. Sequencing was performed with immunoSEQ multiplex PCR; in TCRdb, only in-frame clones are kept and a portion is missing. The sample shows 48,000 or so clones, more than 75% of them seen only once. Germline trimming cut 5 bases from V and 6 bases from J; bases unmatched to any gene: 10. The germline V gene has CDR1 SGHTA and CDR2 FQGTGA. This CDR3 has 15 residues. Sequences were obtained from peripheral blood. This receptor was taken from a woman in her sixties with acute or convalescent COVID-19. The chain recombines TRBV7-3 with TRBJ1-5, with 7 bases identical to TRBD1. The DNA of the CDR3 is TGTGCCAGCAGCGGACACAGGGGAGCGGGTCAGCCCCAGCATTTT. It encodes CASSGHRGAGQPQHF.